This T cell receptor beta chain was retrieved from a study of radiation and T cells in renal cell carcinoma. Broader study findings: From baseline, blood top tumor clonotypes peaked at 2 weeks post-radiation.

Of note for this clone: Its antigen is unknown.

Trimming left V 3 bases short and J 1 base short, with 4 bases between. CDR1 is SGHNT and CDR2 is YYREEE in the germline V gene (reference sequence). The CDR3 totals 13 residues. Time point in this sample: blood 2 weeks post-SBRT. The treatment: 15 Gy SBRT to primary tumor, nephrectomy 4 weeks later. The patient's renal cell carcinoma had clear cell pathology. Assay: immunoSEQ multiplex PCR; the TCRdb copy retains only in-frame clones and omits some. The sample includes roughly 130,000 clones, 85% to 90% of them seen just once. The source was blood, collected from a patient whose treatment included radiotherapy and nephrectomy. The clonotype was recovered from an older woman with renal cell carcinoma. The chain joins TRBV5-4 to TRBJ2-2; D not resolved. For the CDR3, the DNA is TGTGCCAGCAGCTCAGAGAACACCGGGGAGCTGTTTTTT. Protein sequence: CASSSENTGELFF.